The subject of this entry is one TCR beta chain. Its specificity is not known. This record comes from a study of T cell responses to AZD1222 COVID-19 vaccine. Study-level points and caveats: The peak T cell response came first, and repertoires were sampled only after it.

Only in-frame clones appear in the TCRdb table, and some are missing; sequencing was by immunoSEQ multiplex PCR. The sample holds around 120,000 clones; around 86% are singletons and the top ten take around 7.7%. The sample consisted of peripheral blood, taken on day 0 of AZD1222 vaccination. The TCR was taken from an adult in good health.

The CDR3, as DNA: TGTGCCAGCAGTCCTCGACAGGGCGGAATCTATGGCTACACCTTC. It specifies CASSPRQGGIYGYTF. This rearrangement joins TRBV27 to TRBJ1-2; 7 bases match TRBD1. CDR3 size: 15 residues. J lost 4 bases, V lost 5 bases, and 10 bases had no gene match. The germline gives CDR1 MNHEY, CDR2 SMNVEV (reference sequence).